The present T cell receptor beta chain was sequenced within a study of T cell responses to AZD1222 COVID-19 vaccine. Remarks on this clone: Its antigen is unknown.

Findings and limits, study-wide: Donors were largely white British and mainly female; clonal diversity was possibly underestimated. Reportedly, nearly half the spike-specific TCRs target unmutated variant regions. Spike-specific TCR breadth and depth grew following two AZD1222 doses.

CDR1 is SEHNR and CDR2 is FQNEAQ in the germline V gene (reference sequence). This CDR3 is 16 amino acids long. V was cut by 1 base and J by 4 bases, with 16 bases left in between. Second doses that came at about 4 or about 12 weeks were put together. The protocol was immunoSEQ multiplex PCR, while the TCRdb copy is restricted to in-frame clones and leaves out a portion. The sample includes 17,000 or so clones, about nine tenths seen only once; the top ten take 8.7%. The V and J genes are TRBV7-9 and TRBJ1-1; D gene ambiguous. Source: peripheral blood, taken 28 days after the second AZD1222 dose. The sequence was obtained from an adult who received the AZD1222 COVID-19 vaccine. This CDR3 reads CASSLGPRAAGTEAFF. The DNA for the CDR3 is TGTGCCAGCAGCTTAGGACCACGGGCAGCGGGCACTGAAGCTTTCTTT.